Given below is one TCR beta chain in context. Its antigen is unknown. The entry originates in a study of CXCR3-negative and CXCR3-positive naive CD8 T cells. Through 5' RACE with UMI labels, the TRB cDNA libraries were prepared. From the 5' RACE reads, TCRdb lists one entry per CDR3 protein and no DNA. The sample has some 130,000 distinct CDR3 sequences, and its top ten clones hold roughly 0.3%. CDR1 and CDR2 from the germline V gene are SGHRS and YFSETQ. This CDR3 has 16 residues. Regarding the study as a whole: Diversity ran similarly high across both naive subsets but far lower in memory CD8+ cells.

The chain links TRBV5-1 to TRBJ2-3; the D call from TCRdb, TRBD1, cannot be confirmed without DNA. This TCR came from a human donor in good health. Some clones in this sample may be carry-over from other donors' samples. Sequencing used naive CXCR3- CD8+ T cells from blood. As for subset: CD45RO-CCR7+CD27+CD95- naive CD8+ T cells lacking CXCR3 (TNR3-). CDR3 amino acids: CASSLTGGAGTDTQYF.